This T cell receptor beta chain derives from a study of beta chain features in type 1 diabetes. The study, taken as a whole, reports: When Type 1 diabetes patients were examined, their TCRB CDR3s proved moderately but significantly shorter in all four CD4+ subsets.

Turning to this clone: No antigen is known for it.

Every isolated RNA sample was fully reverse transcribed, so sequencing captured expressed TCRB transcripts. Only in-frame clones appear in the TCRdb table, and some are missing; sequencing was by immunoSEQ multiplex PCR. This sample carries 40,000 to 65,000 clones, just under 65% of them seen once, and the ten largest clones take over 0.25%. V lost 0 bases to trimming and J lost 7 bases, with 10 bases between them. The CDR3 covers 14 residues. Germline CDR1 reads SGHRS; CDR2 reads YFSETQ. The V and J genes are TRBV5-1 and TRBJ2-2; no reliable D call. The sample comprised stem cell memory CD4+ T cells from blood. This TCR derives from a woman under 40 with type 1 diabetes. CDR3 sequence reads: CASSLERLIGELFF. The CDR3 DNA sequence: TGCGCCAGCAGCTTGGAACGGTTAATCGGGGAGCTGTTTTTT.